Listed below are T cell receptor beta chains from one sample, sequenced in a study of blood T cell repertoires in COVID-19. Profiled with immunoSEQ multiplex PCR; TCRdb holds only in-frame clones, not every one. Altogether fewer than 250,000 clones are present, about 87% being singletons, with the ten largest covering more than 2.5%. Sequenced input: peripheral blood. Receptors were obtained from a man aged 55 to 69 with acute or convalescent COVID-19. Each CDR3 is given with its conserved first and last residue. A D gene is named only where the DNA matches it firmly. Not all rows give a size; the values are once, few, many and, for expanded clones, a class.

d_gene	v_gene	j_gene	abundance	CDR3aa	CDR3nt
-	TRBV21-1	TRBJ2-1	-	CASSKDGSGGIGNEQFF	TGTGCCAGCAGCAAAGACGGTAGCGGGGGGATTGGGAATGAGCAGTTCTTC
TRBD2	TRBV12-5	TRBJ2-1	-	CASGLVVRGGPYNEQFF	TGTGCTAGTGGTTTGGTAGTCCGGGGGGGGCCTTACAATGAGCAGTTCTTC
-	TRBV7-8	TRBJ1-1	-	CASHTVGVGKGTEAFF	TGTGCCAGCCACACAGTAGGGGTGGGTAAGGGCACTGAAGCTTTCTTT
-	TRBV3-1/TRBV3-2	TRBJ1-6	-	CASSHPRTESSYNSPLHF	TGTGCCAGCAGCCATCCCCGGACAGAGAGCTCCTATAATTCACCCCTCCACTTT
-	TRBV7-3	TRBJ1-1	-	CASSSGQNTEAFF	TGTGCCAGCAGCTCCGGACAGAACACTGAAGCTTTCTTT
TRBD2	TRBV5-4	TRBJ2-1	-	CASILYSGGGVNEQFF	TGTGCCAGCATCCTTTATAGCGGGGGGGGAGTCAATGAGCAGTTCTTC
TRBD1	TRBV19	TRBJ1-2	-	CASSDRGNYGYTF	TGTGCCAGTAGTGACAGGGGTAACTATGGCTACACCTTC
TRBD1	TRBV10-3	TRBJ1-5	-	CAISSGTENNQPQHF	TGTGCCATCAGTTCCGGGACAGAAAATAATCAGCCCCAGCATTTT
-	TRBV24-1	TRBJ2-1	-	CATSDPTGNNEQFF	TGTGCCACCAGTGATCCTACAGGGAACAATGAGCAGTTCTTC
TRBD2	TRBV6-2/TRBV6-3	TRBJ2-1	-	CASSWTSGGYNEQFF	TGTGCCAGCAGTTGGACTAGCGGGGGGTACAATGAGCAGTTCTTC
TRBD1	TRBV5-6	TRBJ2-7	-	CASSAPGQGKHEQYF	TGTGCCAGCAGCGCACCAGGACAGGGAAAGCACGAGCAGTACTTC
-	TRBV5-1	TRBJ2-7	-	CASSVTDSYEQYF	TGCGCCAGCAGCGTGACTGACTCCTACGAGCAGTACTTC
TRBD1	TRBV5-1	TRBJ2-7	-	CASSLGQGAYEQYF	TGCGCCAGCAGCTTGGGACAGGGGGCCTACGAGCAGTACTTC
TRBD1	TRBV28	TRBJ2-5	-	CASSKNLWISDRDEETQYF	TGTGCCAGCAGTAAGAATTTATGGATATCGGACAGGGATGAAGAGACCCAGTACTTC
TRBD1	TRBV7-6	TRBJ1-5	-	CASSLADRVNQPQHF	TGTGCCAGCAGCTTAGCGGACAGGGTTAATCAGCCCCAGCATTTT
-	TRBV5-6	TRBJ1-5	-	CASSSYTFDIYNQPQHF	TGTGCCAGCAGCTCCTATACTTTCGACATCTACAATCAGCCCCAGCATTTT
-	TRBV27	TRBJ2-2	-	CASSPRPGSGELFF	TGTGCCAGCAGTCCCCGCCCAGGGTCCGGGGAGCTGTTTTTT
TRBD1	TRBV29-1	TRBJ1-1	once	CSVLRDRLLNTEAFF	TGCAGCGTTCTCCGGGACAGGCTGTTGAACACTGAAGCTTTCTTT
TRBD2	TRBV2	TRBJ2-1	once	CASSQTSGGYNEQFF	TGTGCCAGCAGTCAAACTAGCGGGGGTTACAATGAGCAGTTCTTC
TRBD1	TRBV7-9	TRBJ2-3	-	CASSLGLAGGEHTQYF	TGTGCCAGCAGCTTAGGGTTGGCAGGGGGCGAACATACGCAGTATTTT
-	TRBV9	TRBJ1-6	many	CASSVQGSNSPLHF	TGTGCCAGCAGCGTGCAGGGGTCTAATTCACCCCTCCACTTT
-	TRBV5-4	TRBJ2-2	-	CASSLRPGTGELFF	TGTGCCAGCAGCCTGAGGCCGGGCACCGGGGAGCTGTTTTTT
TRBD2	TRBV5-1	TRBJ2-5	few	CASSRGTSGQETQYF	TGCGCCAGCAGCCGCGGGACTAGCGGACAAGAGACCCAGTACTTC
TRBD1	TRBV27	TRBJ2-7	-	CASSLFPTGSSYEQYF	TGTGCCAGCAGTTTATTCCCGACAGGGAGCTCCTACGAGCAGTACTTC
TRBD1	TRBV19	TRBJ1-1	-	CASSTPRGRETEAFF	TGTGCCAGTAGTACCCCCAGGGGGCGGGAAACTGAAGCTTTCTTT
TRBD1	TRBV7-9	TRBJ1-1	-	CASSLAQGAEAFF	TGTGCCAGCAGCTTAGCCCAGGGGGCTGAAGCTTTCTTT